Given below is one T cell receptor (beta chain) in context. Its specificity is not known. This CDR3 region has 16 residues. Germline V gene sequence: CDR1 MNHEY, CDR2 SVGAGI. V was pared by 0 bases and J by 4 bases, with 10 bases between. The data are from a study of T cells in localized non-small cell lung cancer. The study's findings and limits: As only one tumor region underwent sequencing, heterogeneity remains possible. Clonality peaked in uninvolved adjacent lung rather than tumor. Higher T cell density in the blood was associated with longer overall survival, whereas higher adjacent-lung clonality associated with shorter survival.

The assay was immunoSEQ multiplex PCR, and TCRdb's table has in-frame clones only and misses some. The sample records under 35,000 clones, approximately 92% being singletons. The chain combines TRBV6-5 with TRBJ2-6; either TRBD1 or TRBD2 may fit D (5 bases each). The sample was peripheral blood, taken before any cancer treatment. The receptor's source is a female donor over 55 with stage I lung adenocarcinoma. The CDR3 region has the DNA TGTGCCAGCAGTTACTCAAGAGGGGCCGGGGCCAACGTCCTGACTTTC. Protein product: CASSYSRGAGANVLTF.